This TCR beta chain comes out of a study of T-cell memory formation after mild COVID-19 (dated by TCRdb to the early 2020s). Study-wide context: Most TCR sequence clusters were specific to one of the two donors. The cohort comprised two young, previously healthy adult volunteers, one female and one male. In a couple of donors, T-cell clones that expanded and contracted after mild COVID-19 were followed by sequencing TCRalpha and TCRbeta repertoires longitudinally.

V is reduced by 4 bases and J by 0 bases, leaving a spacing of 11 bases between them. The CDR3, from cysteine to phenylalanine, totals 15 residues. The DNA shown is the 45-base CDR3, in frame from base 1. Looking up the germline V gene yields CDR1 MGHRA and CDR2 YSYEKL. PBMCs were isolated by Ficoll-Paque density gradient centrifugation. TCRdb names Illumina NovaSeq 6000 as the instrument used. TCRalpha and TCRbeta cDNA libraries were constructed by 5'RACE with constant-segment primers, with sample barcodes and unique molecular identifiers being introduced. RNA was extracted from every sample with Trizol reagent. Library amplification was performed in two PCR steps, and a second sample barcode and Illumina TruSeq adapters were introduced in the second step. Sequencing of the libraries was done on an Illumina NovaSeq, producing 2 x 150 bp paired-end reads. On the authors' methods: The reads were demultiplexed and collapsed into UMI-guided consensus sequences using migec v1.2.7. Using mixcr v2.1.11, UMI consensuses were aligned to TRA and TRB V and J templates and then assembled into clonotypes. Clonotypes were classified as expanded or contracted when called significant by both edgeR and NoisET, with noise models trained on biological replicates. edgeR calls used a false discovery rate-adjusted p below 0.01 and a log2 fold-change threshold of 1. As an exploratory analysis of dynamics, max-normalized trajectories of the 1000 most abundant clonotypes were examined by PCA with hierarchical clustering. The CD4 or CD8 phenotype of responding clones was assigned using the separately sequenced CD4+ and CD8+ repertoires. TCRdb applied fastp at Q25 and MiXCR to the public reads, then kept only in-frame beta chains. Each record represents a unique CDR3 protein, reported with the most common genes and DNA among its rows. These V and J calls originate from TCRdb's pipeline instead of the authors' own analysis. The sample table holds 470,000 or so distinct CDR3 sequences, of which more than 15% were seen once. In total, the top ten clones hold under 25% of the sample.

This clonotype occurred many times. Its antigen specificity is not known. Per-base qualities were not stored, and no clone one base away is much larger. What the work shows at the level of the full study, not this receptor alone: The study included only a couple of mild cases, and larger cohorts that include severe cases with pre-infection samples were judged to be necessary. Clones that contracted from day 15 to 85 showed balanced CD4/CD8 phenotypes, whereas a second wave of clones that expanded from day 15 to 37 leaned towards CD4+. The second-wave clones that peaked on day 37 were not confirmed to be SARS-CoV-2 specific. Contracting CD4+ clones were located mainly in the CM and EM memory subsets, whereas CD8+ clones were found to be enriched in EMRA. Some responding clones were detected in pre-infection memory, suggesting pre-existing cross-reactive memory T cells joined the SARS-CoV-2 response.

Sequences were obtained from PBMCs or a T cell subset sorted from them (not recorded which). The chain is assembled from TRBV4-1 and TRBJ2-3; a confident D gene designation cannot be given. The sequence came from a man aged 18 to 29 who had mild COVID-19 (a few samples of this study predate the infection). The sample titles of this study are shuffled in the database, so cell type and time point are left out; the donor was told from shared clones. The CDR3 reads CASSPRYVSTDTQYF. In nucleotide form, the sequence is TGCGCCAGCAGCCCAAGATACGTAAGCACAGATACGCAGTATTTT.